The 22 T cell receptor beta chains presented below share a single source sample, sequenced in a study of cytomegalovirus exposure and HLA in healthy donors. PCR employed 60 Vbeta and 13 Jbeta primers. Clones were read by immunoSEQ multiplex PCR, and TCRdb kept only the in-frame ones, dropping some. The sample includes approximately 160,000 clones, roughly two thirds seen only once; the top ten take roughly 2.7%. The sequenced sample consisted of PBMCs. The receptors were sampled from a middle-aged woman in good health and CMV-seropositive.

The CDR3 nucleotides read TGTGCCAGCTCGCCCGGACAGGGGAGCTTCTCTGGAAACACCATATATTTT. As protein: CASSPGQGSFSGNTIYF. The chain uses TRBV18 and TRBJ1-3; 9 bases fit TRBD1. The CDR3 runs to 17 residues. J was trimmed by 0 bases and V by 6 bases; bases with no gene match: 9. CDR1 and CDR2 (germline): KGHSH, LQKENI.

The chain links TRBV6-6 to TRBJ2-7; D is ambiguous. Looked up from germline, CDR1 is MNHNY and CDR2 is SVGAGI (reference sequence). The CDR3 covers 14 residues. The germline V and J ends were trimmed by 4 bases and 3 bases, with 13 bases remaining between them. The CDR3 coding sequence is TGTGCCAGCAGTTCTCCGGAGTTCCACTACGAGCAGTACTTC. Translation gives CASSSPEFHYEQYF.

This clone appeared once. The chain employs TRBV7-2 and TRBJ1-1, with 7 bases that match TRBD1. Germline lookup yields CDR1 SGHTA and CDR2 FQGNSA. The CDR3 is made up of 14 amino acids. The trim removed 5 bases at V and 0 bases at J, leaving 3 bases unmatched. The CDR3 reads CASSIGQVNTEAFF. DNA of the CDR3: TGTGCCAGCAGCATCGGACAGGTGAACACTGAAGCTTTCTTT.

V is TRBV7-9 and J is TRBJ2-7; TRBD2 matches at 8 bases. V trimming: 5 bases; J trimming: 1 base; junction bases outside the gene matches: 10. In germline, CDR1 is SEHNR, CDR2 FQNEAQ (reference sequence). The CDR3 has 16 amino acids. The CDR3 sequence is CASSAVGTSGSYEQYF. The CDR3 nucleotides read TGTGCCAGCAGCGCCGTCGGGACTAGTGGGTCCTACGAGCAGTACTTC.

Remarks on this clone: One junction end disagrees with the germline gene, perhaps due to a read error. The rearrangement uses TRBV28 and TRBJ1-5, with TRBD1 matching 7 bases. Germline CDR1 reads MDHEN; CDR2 reads SYDVKM. The CDR3 runs 17 residues. In DNA, the CDR3 is TGTGCCAGCAGTTACGGTGGGGGGAACAGGGGCAATCAGCCCCAGAATTTT. Residues: CASSYGGGNRGNQPQNF.

Details on this clone: The sample carries other DNA sequences with the same CDR3. The chain recombines TRBV6-5 with TRBJ1-1, with D unresolved. The V gene lost 0 bases and the J gene lost 1 base, with 6 bases spanning the gap. The CDR3 runs to 14 residues. The germline gives CDR1 MNHEY, CDR2 SVGAGI. The CDR3 DNA is TGTGCCAGCAGTTACTCGACGGGGAACACTGAAGCTTTCTTT. It encodes CASSYSTGNTEAFF.

CDR3 in amino acids: CASSHGRGAGYTF. In nucleotides, the CDR3 is TGTGCCAGCAGCCACGGCAGGGGAGCGGGCTACACCTTC. The V call is TRBV7-2, the J call TRBJ1-2, with D possibly TRBD1 on 6 matching bases. CDR1 and CDR2 from the germline V gene are SGHTA and FQGNSA. The CDR3 is made up of 13 amino acids. The V and J ends lost 5 bases and 8 bases respectively, with 15 bases between them. The full variable domain, with the rest looked up from reference TRBV7-2 and TRBJ1-2, is GAGVSQSPSNKVTEKGKDVELRCDPISGHTALYWYRQSLGQGLEFLIYFQGNSAPDKSGLPSDRFSAERTGGSVSTLTIQRTQQEDSAVYLCASSHGRGAGYTFGSGTRLTVV.

The genes are TRBV4-3 and TRBJ2-7, with TRBD1 as a possible D gene (6 bases). This CDR3 region has 15 residues. CDR1 and CDR2 (germline): LGHNA, YSLEER. Trimming removed 0 bases from V and 0 bases from J, with 9 bases in between. The DNA of the CDR3 is TGCGCCAGCAGCCAAGATCAGGGGCCCTCCTACGAGCAGTACTTC. This sequence encodes CASSQDQGPSYEQYF.

The chain recombines TRBV4-3 with TRBJ2-5; tentative D call: TRBD2 (6 bases). This CDR3 is 16 amino acids long. Trimming removed 4 bases from V and 5 bases from J, with 20 bases in between. In germline, CDR1 is LGHNA, CDR2 YSLEER. CDR3 amino acids: CASSPRRREGGETQYF. The CDR3 DNA reads as TGCGCCAGCAGCCCTAGGAGACGGGAAGGAGGGGAGACCCAGTACTTC.

V and J are TRBV5-6 and TRBJ2-7, with D hard to call. The CDR3 is 11 amino acids. Looked up from germline, CDR1 is SGHDT and CDR2 is YYEEEE. Between the trimmed V and J ends, which lost 2 bases and 3 bases, there was a span of 3 bases. The CDR3 DNA reads as TGTGCCAGCAGCTTACACTACGAGCAGTACTTC. This encodes CASSLHYEQYF.

The V call is TRBV27, the J call TRBJ2-7, with 9 bases that match TRBD1. The trim removed 6 bases at V and 8 bases at J, leaving 11 bases unmatched. CDR1 and CDR2 (germline): MNHEY, SMNVEV (reference sequence). The length of the CDR3 is 14 residues. CDR3 residues: CASRGQGKVSKQYF. Written as DNA, the CDR3 is TGTGCCAGCAGGGGACAGGGAAAGGTTAGCAAGCAGTACTTC.

V gene TRBV4-1 combines with J gene TRBJ1-4; 9 bases are shared with TRBD1. The V gene's germline CDR1 is MGHRA and CDR2 YSYEKL. This CDR3 contains 15 residues. After removal of 8 bases from V and 0 bases from J, the junction contained 4 bases not matched to a gene. CDR3 nucleotides: TGCGCCAGCTCCCGGACAGGGGCAACTAATGAAAAACTGTTTTTT. This translates into CASSRTGATNEKLFF.

This clone occurred once. The chain employs TRBV28 and TRBJ2-7, with a possible D match to TRBD2 (6 bases). The CDR3 extends over 14 amino acids. Germline V lookup: CDR1 MDHEN, CDR2 SYDVKM. V was cut by 2 bases and J by 6 bases, with 14 bases left in between. The DNA for the CDR3 is TGTGCCAGCAGTTTAGGGAACTACGGGGGCGAGCAGTACTTC. It translates to CASSLGNYGGEQYF.

The J gene is TRBJ2-3, the V gene TRBV9; 9 nucleotides align to TRBD1. CDR1 is SGDLS and CDR2 is YYNGEE in the germline V gene. The CDR3 is 15 amino acids. The J segment lost 2 bases and the V segment lost 3 bases, leaving 4 bases of the junction unmatched. CDR3 DNA sequence: TGTGCCAGCAGCGACGGACAGGGGTACACAGATACGCAGTATTTT. As protein: CASSDGQGYTDTQYF.

V usage is TRBV4-3 and J usage is TRBJ2-2; possibly TRBD1 for D (6 bases). From germline, CDR1 is LGHNA and CDR2 YSLEER. Trimming removed 3 bases from V and 2 bases from J, with 10 bases in between. This CDR3 is built from 15 residues. CDR3 sequence: CASSQGAVNTGELFF. DNA of the CDR3: TGCGCCAGCAGCCAGGGGGCTGTCAACACCGGGGAGCTGTTTTTT.

V is TRBV7-9 and J is TRBJ2-1; TRBD2 aligns across 10 bases. Per the germline V gene, CDR1 is SEHNR and CDR2 is FQNEAQ (reference sequence). The length of the CDR3 is 16 residues. Unmatched junction bases numbered 8, after V lost 0 bases and J lost 9 bases. CDR3 protein: CASSLAGLAGVAEQFF. The CDR3 coding sequence is TGTGCCAGCAGCTTAGCAGGTCTAGCGGGAGTCGCTGAGCAGTTCTTC.

The chain joins TRBV6-5 to TRBJ2-7; 10 bases line up with TRBD2. This CDR3 comprises 14 residues. The ends lost 6 bases at V and 4 bases at J; junction bases unmatched: 6. Germline V CDR1 and CDR2: MNHEY, SVGAGI. This CDR3 reads CASRKAGGPYEQYF. The CDR3 DNA sequence: TGTGCCAGCAGGAAAGCGGGAGGGCCATACGAGCAGTACTTC.

The chain couples TRBV7-9 to TRBJ2-5, with 8 bases identical to TRBD1. The J call may not be correct, given that the DNA end is closer to TRBJ2-7. The CDR3 covers 15 residues. CDR1 is SEHNR and CDR2 is FQNEAQ in the germline V gene (reference sequence). CDR3 region: CASSLAGQGAYEQYF. CDR3 DNA: TGTGCCAGCAGCTTAGCCGGACAGGGCGCCTACGAGCAGTACTTC.

The genes are TRBV10-2 and TRBJ2-2; 8 positions match TRBD1. In germline, CDR1 is WSHSY, CDR2 SAAADI. CDR3 length: 18 amino acids. Trimming at V came to 2 bases and at J to 4 bases, leaving 12 bases not matched to a gene. The CDR3 reads CASSEDRGPFPFTGELFF. The CDR3 DNA is TGCGCCAGCAGTGAGGACAGGGGCCCTTTCCCGTTCACCGGGGAGCTGTTTTTT.

The V call is TRBV6-1, the J call TRBJ1-5, with a possible D match to TRBD1 (5 bases). This CDR3 contains 14 residues. CDR1 is MNHNS, CDR2 SASEGT, per germline. The V and J ends lost 6 bases and 3 bases respectively, with 12 bases between them. CDR3 sequence: CASRAKGSNQPQHF. In nucleotides, the CDR3 is TGTGCCAGCAGGGCTAAGGGGTCCAATCAGCCCCAGCATTTT.

The genes are TRBV7-2 and TRBJ1-1; possibly TRBD1 for D (6 bases). The CDR3 has 13 residues. The germline V and J ends were trimmed by 5 bases and 5 bases, with 12 bases remaining between them. Per the germline V gene, CDR1 is SGHTA and CDR2 is FQGNSA. CDR3 bases: TGTGCCAGCAGCCCAGACAGGAGGACTGAAGCTTTCTTT. This codes for CASSPDRRTEAFF.

The rearrangement links TRBV15 to TRBJ1-4; D possibly corresponds to TRBD1 (6 bases). Germline V gives CDR1 LNHNV, CDR2 YYDKDF (reference sequence). The CDR3 is 15 residues long. Trimming removed 1 base at V and 3 bases at J, with 9 bases between. The CDR3 loop is CATSRVGGPNEKLFF. CDR3 bases: TGTGCCACCAGCAGAGTAGGGGGACCTAATGAAAAACTGTTTTTT.